The 20 T cell receptor beta chains in this list originate from one sample, sequenced in a study of CXCR3-negative and CXCR3-positive naive CD8 T cells (dated by TCRdb to 2018 to 2020). TCRdb shows the sequencer as NextSeq 550. The Human TCR Profiling Kit (MiLaboratory) was used to prepare UMI-labeled 5' RACE TRB cDNA libraries. Each entry corresponds to one CDR3 protein sequence from reads that TCRdb reprocessed, and DNA is not given. The sample's records list around 26,000 distinct CDR3 sequences. 2.8% of the sample is taken by the ten largest. Sequencing was performed on naive CXCR3- CD8+ T cells from blood. Interpreted using the paper, the cell subset or site label stands for: CD45RO-CCR7+CD27+CD95- naive CD8+ T cells lacking CXCR3 (TNR3-). The receptor set was obtained from a human donor in good health. Some clones in this sample may be carry-over from other donors' samples.

Here the CDR3 reads CASSFLAPGAHTQYF. The rearrangement joins TRBV12-3 or TRBV12-4 to TRBJ2-3; TCRdb selects TRBD1, and the lack of DNA leaves this call unchecked. The CDR3 runs 15 residues.

This sequence joins TRBV11-2 and TRBJ2-1; the D call from TCRdb, TRBD2, cannot be confirmed without DNA. CDR1 SGHAT and CDR2 FQNNGV come from the germline V gene. CDR3 length equals 15 residues. The CDR3 loop is CASSTLAGGWDEQFF.

V usage is TRBV6-2 or TRBV6-3 and J usage is TRBJ2-1; TCRdb's assignment of TRBD1 cannot be checked, as there is no DNA. Germline V gene data show CDR1 as MNHEY and CDR2 as SVGEGT. CDR3 length: 17 residues. The CDR3 is CASSPMGRPVSYNEQFF.

This rearrangement joins TRBV27 to TRBJ1-1; TCRdb returns TRBD1, unconfirmable since there is no DNA. The V gene's germline CDR1 is MNHEY and CDR2 SMNVEV (reference sequence). This CDR3 has 14 amino acids. This CDR3 reads CASSTGTGVGEAFF.

This sequence joins TRBV9 and TRBJ1-1. Germline assignment: CDR1 SGDLS and CDR2 YYNGEE. The length of the CDR3 is 13 residues. CDR3 residues: CASSVSLGTEAFF. The complete variable domain, with remaining parts taken from reference TRBV9 and TRBJ1-1, reads DSGVTQTPKHLITATGQRVTLRCSPRSGDLSVYWYQQSLDQGLQFLIQYYNGEERAKGNILERFSAQQFPDLHSELNLSSLELGDSALYFCASSVSLGTEAFFGQGTRLTVV.

The V and J genes are TRBV29-1 and TRBJ2-7; TCRdb calls TRBD1, which cannot be checked without DNA. This CDR3 has 13 amino acids. From germline, CDR1 is SQVTM and CDR2 ANQGSEA. CDR3 in amino acids: CSARTGSSYEQYF.

The V call is TRBV4-3, the J call TRBJ2-1; TCRdb's D gene call, TRBD2, goes unchecked for lack of DNA. Germline V gene data show CDR1 as LGHNA and CDR2 as YSLEER. This CDR3 contains 16 residues. The CDR3 spells CASSPRLAGGYDEQFF.

The rearrangement joins TRBV20-1 to TRBJ1-1. Germline loops: CDR1 DFQATT, CDR2 SNEGSKA (reference sequence). CDR3 length: 14 amino acids. The CDR3: CSARRSGLNTEAFF.

The chain couples TRBV12-3 or TRBV12-4 to TRBJ1-2; there is no DNA to check the TCRdb D call of TRBD1. CDR3 length: 13 amino acids. The CDR3 sequence is CASSSETDYGYTF.

The chain links TRBV7-2 to TRBJ2-7; the TCRdb call, TRBD1, lacks DNA for checking. The CDR3 runs 15 residues. Germline assignment: CDR1 SGHTA and CDR2 FQGNSA. The CDR3: CASTAEGGVSYEQYF.

The CDR3 sequence is CASILVSTETEAFF. V is TRBV21-1 and J is TRBJ1-1. TRBV21-1 is assigned pseudogene status. The CDR3 length is 14 residues.

The chain carries TRBV6-5 and TRBJ2-1; TCRdb picks TRBD2, but there is no DNA to check that call. Germline CDR1 is MNHEY and CDR2 is SVGAGI. The CDR3 consists of 14 residues. CDR3 loop: CATAGTSGANEQFF.

The chain couples TRBV29-1 to TRBJ2-7; the D call from TCRdb, TRBD1, cannot be confirmed without DNA. The CDR3 runs to 17 residues. Germline loops: CDR1 SQVTM, CDR2 ANQGSEA. CDR3 residues: CSVEVGQGAGFNYEQYF.

The V gene is TRBV6-2 or TRBV6-3, the J gene TRBJ2-1; TCRdb gives TRBD2 as the D gene, but with no DNA this cannot be confirmed. CDR1 MNHEY and CDR2 SVGEGT come from the germline V gene. This CDR3 spans 14 amino acids. The CDR3 loop is CAISGTSGSDEQFF.

The rearrangement joins TRBV7-9 to TRBJ1-1. This CDR3 has 14 amino acids. Germline assignment: CDR1 SEHNR and CDR2 FQNEAQ (reference sequence). The chain's CDR3 is CASSLGSEYTEAFF.

The chain employs TRBV29-1 and TRBJ2-1; without DNA, the TCRdb call of TRBD2 cannot be checked. The germline V gene encodes CDR1 SQVTM and CDR2 ANQGSEA. The CDR3 consists of 14 residues. The CDR3: CSAATSGGDNEQFF.

V and J are TRBV27 and TRBJ1-1; TCRdb gives TRBD1 as the D gene, but with no DNA this cannot be confirmed. CDR3 size: 15 residues. The germline gives CDR1 MNHEY, CDR2 SMNVEV (reference sequence). The CDR3 sequence: CASSLEGTGCTEAFF.

The chain couples TRBV7-9 to TRBJ1-2; the D call from TCRdb, TRBD1, cannot be confirmed without DNA. CDR1 is SEHNR, CDR2 FQNEAQ, per germline (reference sequence). The CDR3 is made up of 16 amino acids. The CDR3 region is CASSSEGDRPHYGYTF.

The chain links TRBV7-6 to TRBJ1-2; checking the TCRdb D call of TRBD1 is not possible without DNA. The CDR3 length is 18 residues. Germline V gene lookup returns CDR1 SGHVS and CDR2 FNYEAQ. CDR3 in amino acids: CASSLRRGTGATNYGYTF.

This CDR3 is CSVAIQGADEQYF. This chain links TRBV29-1 with TRBJ2-7; without DNA, the TCRdb call of TRBD1 cannot be checked. Germline V gives CDR1 SQVTM, CDR2 ANQGSEA. The CDR3 has 13 amino acids.